This TCR beta chain was observed in a study of CXCR3-negative and CXCR3-positive naive CD8 T cells. A remark on this clonotype: Its antigen remains unidentified.

CDR3 length: 18 amino acids. Regarding the study as a whole: CD5 surface expression was similar among naive subsets, and TCR strength was estimated by inference from TRB CDR3 properties.

The study made its TRB cDNA libraries by 5' RACE, adding UMI labels. TCRdb re-analyzed the 5' RACE reads; it lists each CDR3 protein once, without DNA. Its listing shows about 130,000 distinct CDR3 sequences. The material sequenced was naive CXCR3- CD8+ T cells from blood. The subset: CD45RO-CCR7+CD27+CD95- naive CD8+ T cells lacking CXCR3 (TNR3-). This clonotype originated in a human donor in good health. Some clones in this sample may be carry-over from other donors' samples. The chain is built from TRBV12-3 or TRBV12-4 and TRBJ2-2; TCRdb returns TRBD1, unconfirmable since there is no DNA. CDR3 in amino acids: CASSFIRPTGPNTGELFF.